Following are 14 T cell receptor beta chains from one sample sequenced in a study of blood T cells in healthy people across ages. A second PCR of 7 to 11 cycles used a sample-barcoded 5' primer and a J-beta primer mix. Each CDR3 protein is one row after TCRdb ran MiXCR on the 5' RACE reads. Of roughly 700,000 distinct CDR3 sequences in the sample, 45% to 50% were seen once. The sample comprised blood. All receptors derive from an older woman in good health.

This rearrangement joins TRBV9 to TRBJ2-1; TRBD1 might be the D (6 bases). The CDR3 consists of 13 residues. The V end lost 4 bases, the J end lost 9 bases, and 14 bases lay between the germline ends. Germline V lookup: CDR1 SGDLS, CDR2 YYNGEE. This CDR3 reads CASSLPGEGEQFF. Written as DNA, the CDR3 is TGTGCCAGCAGCTTACCAGGGGAAGGTGAGCAGTTCTTC.

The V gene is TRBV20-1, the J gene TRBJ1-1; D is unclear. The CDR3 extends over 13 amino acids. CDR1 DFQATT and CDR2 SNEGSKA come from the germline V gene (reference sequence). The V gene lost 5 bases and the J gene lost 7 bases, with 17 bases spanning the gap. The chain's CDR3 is CSAAKVIDFEAFF. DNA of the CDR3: TGCAGTGCTGCTAAAGTGATTGATTTTGAAGCTTTCTTT.

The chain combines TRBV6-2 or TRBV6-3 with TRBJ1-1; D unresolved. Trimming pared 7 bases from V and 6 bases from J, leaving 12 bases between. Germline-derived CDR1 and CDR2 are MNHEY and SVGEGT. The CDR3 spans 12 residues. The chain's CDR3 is CASTSRRAEAFF. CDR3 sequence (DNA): TGTGCCAGCACCTCCCGACGAGCTGAAGCTTTCTTT.

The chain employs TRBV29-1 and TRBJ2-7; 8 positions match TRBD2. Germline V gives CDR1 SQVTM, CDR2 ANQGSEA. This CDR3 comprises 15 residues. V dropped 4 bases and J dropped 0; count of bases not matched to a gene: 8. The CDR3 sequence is CSVVGGRPPSYEQYF. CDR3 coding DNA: TGCAGCGTTGTGGGCGGGAGGCCCCCCTCCTACGAGCAGTACTTC.

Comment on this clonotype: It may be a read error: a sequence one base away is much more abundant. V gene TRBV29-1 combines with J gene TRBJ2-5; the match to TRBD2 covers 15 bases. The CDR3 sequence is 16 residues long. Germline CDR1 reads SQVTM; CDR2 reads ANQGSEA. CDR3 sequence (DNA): TGCAGCGTTGGGACTAGCGGGAGGGGAGTTGGATGGACCCGGTACTTC. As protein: CSVGTSGRGVGWTRYF.

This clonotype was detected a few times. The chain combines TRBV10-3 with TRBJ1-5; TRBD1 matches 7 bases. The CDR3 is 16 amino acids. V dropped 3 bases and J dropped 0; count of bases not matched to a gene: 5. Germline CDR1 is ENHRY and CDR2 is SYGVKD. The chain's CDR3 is CAISDDRADSNQPQHF. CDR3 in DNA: TGTGCCATCAGTGATGACAGGGCGGATAGCAATCAGCCCCAGCATTTT.

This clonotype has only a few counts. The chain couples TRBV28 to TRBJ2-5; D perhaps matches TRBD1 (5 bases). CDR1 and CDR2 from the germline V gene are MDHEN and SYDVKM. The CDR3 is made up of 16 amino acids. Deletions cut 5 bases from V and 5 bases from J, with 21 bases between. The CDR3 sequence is CASSQIQGTGHETQYF. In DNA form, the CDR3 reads TGTGCCAGCAGTCAGATTCAGGGAACGGGCCATGAGACCCAGTACTTC.

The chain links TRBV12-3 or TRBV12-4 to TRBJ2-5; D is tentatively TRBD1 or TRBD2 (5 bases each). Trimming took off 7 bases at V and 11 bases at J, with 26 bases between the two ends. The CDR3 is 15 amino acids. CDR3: CASISAGATGNEQYF. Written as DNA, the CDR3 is TGTGCCAGCATCTCCGCCGGGGCAACGGGTAATGAGCAGTACTTC.

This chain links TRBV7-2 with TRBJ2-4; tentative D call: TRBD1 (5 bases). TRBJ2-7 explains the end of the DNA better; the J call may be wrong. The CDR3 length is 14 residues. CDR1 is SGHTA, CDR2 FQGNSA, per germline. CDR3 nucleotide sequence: TGTACCAGCAGCAAGGGGATAGCCAGCTACGAGCAGTACTTC. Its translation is CTSSKGIASYEQYF.

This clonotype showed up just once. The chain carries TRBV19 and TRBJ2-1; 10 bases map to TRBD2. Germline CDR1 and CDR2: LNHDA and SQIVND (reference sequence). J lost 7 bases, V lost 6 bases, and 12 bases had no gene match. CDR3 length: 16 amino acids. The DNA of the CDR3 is TGTGCCAGTAGCCCGAGGAGCGGGAGGGCCGGGAATGAGCAGTTCTTC. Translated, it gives CASSPRSGRAGNEQFF. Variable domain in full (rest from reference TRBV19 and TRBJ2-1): DGGITQSPKYLFRKEGQNVTLSCEQNLNHDAMYWYRQDPGQGLRLIYYSQIVNDFQKGDIAEGYSVSREKKESFPLTVTSAQKNPTAFYLCASSPRSGRAGNEQFFGPGTRLTVL.

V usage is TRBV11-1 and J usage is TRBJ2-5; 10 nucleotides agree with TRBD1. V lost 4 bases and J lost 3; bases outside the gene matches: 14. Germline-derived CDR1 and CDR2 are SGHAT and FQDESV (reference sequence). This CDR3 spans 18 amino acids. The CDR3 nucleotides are TGTGCCAGCAGCTCGCGTAAAAGGGACAGGGGCGTAAAAGAGACCCAGTACTTC. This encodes CASSSRKRDRGVKETQYF.

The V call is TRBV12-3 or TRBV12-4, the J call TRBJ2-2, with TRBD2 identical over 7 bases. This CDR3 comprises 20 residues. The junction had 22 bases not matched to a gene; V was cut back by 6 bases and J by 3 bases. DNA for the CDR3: TGTGCCAGCAGCCGTCGGGACCTCGCTAGCGGCGTGATAGACACCGGGGAGCTGTTTTTT. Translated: CASSRRDLASGVIDTGELFF.

For the CDR3, the DNA is TGTGCCAGCAGTGAATTGGGCGGTAACTATGGCTACACCTTC. As protein: CASSELGGNYGYTF. The chain joins TRBV25-1 to TRBJ1-2, with D hard to call. Germline CDR1 reads MGHDK; CDR2 reads SYGVNS. CDR3 length: 14 amino acids. V lost 1 base and J lost 1, with 7 bases in between.

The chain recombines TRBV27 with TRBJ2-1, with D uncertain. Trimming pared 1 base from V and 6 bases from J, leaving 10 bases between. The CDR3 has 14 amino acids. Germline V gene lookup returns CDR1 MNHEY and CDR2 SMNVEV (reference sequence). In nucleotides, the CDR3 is TGTGCCAGCAGTTTATTCTCTTCGGGCAATGAGCAGTTCTTC. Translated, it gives CASSLFSSGNEQFF.